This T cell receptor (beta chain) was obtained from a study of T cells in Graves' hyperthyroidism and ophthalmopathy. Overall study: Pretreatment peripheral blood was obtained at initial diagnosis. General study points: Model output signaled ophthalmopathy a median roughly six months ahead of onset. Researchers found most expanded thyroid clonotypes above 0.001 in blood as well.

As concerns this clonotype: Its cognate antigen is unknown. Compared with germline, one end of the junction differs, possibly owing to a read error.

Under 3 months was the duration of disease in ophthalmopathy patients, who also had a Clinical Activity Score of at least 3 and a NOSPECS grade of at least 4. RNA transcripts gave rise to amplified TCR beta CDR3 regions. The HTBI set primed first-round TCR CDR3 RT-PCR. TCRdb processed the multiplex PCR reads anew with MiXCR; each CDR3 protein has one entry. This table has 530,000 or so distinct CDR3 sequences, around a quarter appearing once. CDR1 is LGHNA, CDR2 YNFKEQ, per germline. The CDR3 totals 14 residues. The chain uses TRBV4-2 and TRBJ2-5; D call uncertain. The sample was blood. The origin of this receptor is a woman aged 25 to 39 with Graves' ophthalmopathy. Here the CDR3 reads CASSQGSEQETQYF. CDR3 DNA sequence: TGTGCCAGCAGCCAAGGGTCGGAACAAGAAACCCAGTACTTC.